This TCR beta chain came from a study of CXCR3-negative and CXCR3-positive naive CD8 T cells. The study's findings and limits: Naive CXCR3-positive cells had TRB CDR3s more hydrophobic than those of CXCR3-negative naive cells.

With regard to this clonotype: Its antigen is as yet unknown.

The germline CDR1 and CDR2 sequences are SGHTA and FQGNSA. The CDR3 is made up of 21 amino acids. UMI labels and 5' RACE were used to prepare the TRB cDNA libraries. TCRdb processed the 5' RACE reads again and assigns one entry to each CDR3 protein, with no DNA. Found here are about 120,000 distinct CDR3 sequences; the top ten clones hold around 0.36%. V usage is TRBV7-2 and J usage is TRBJ2-1; the D call of TRBD2 rests on TCRdb alone, since no DNA is present to check it. The sequencing input was naive CXCR3+ CD8+ T cells from blood. Subset indicated: CD45RO-CCR7+CD27+CD95- naive CD8+ T cells expressing CXCR3 (TNR3+). This TCR came from a human donor in good health. Some clones in this sample may be carry-over from other donors' samples. CDR3 region: CASSSRVVGTSGIRGLNEQFF.